This TCR beta chain was recovered during a study of OX40 agonist ivuxolimab in advanced cancers. The study in broad terms: Ivuxolimab was an agonistic, fully human IgG2 monoclonal antibody directed against OX40 (CD134), a costimulatory receptor. Intravenous ivuxolimab was administered to patients every 2 weeks at six dose levels: 0.01, 0.1, 0.3, 1.5, 3 and 10 mg/kg. Among the roughly 52 dose-escalation patients, around 19 had hepatocellular carcinoma, about 15 melanoma, 9 renal cell carcinoma and 9 head and neck cancer. The dose-escalation cohort was approximately 83% male with a mean age of 60 years, ranging from roughly 20 to 80. Patients were allowed to have had prior anti-PD-1, anti-PD-L1 or anti-CTLA-4 therapy, and less than 45% of the dose-escalation patients had previously received checkpoint inhibitors. Partial responses were achieved by three dose-escalation patients, of whom one had hepatocellular carcinoma and two had cutaneous melanoma. Peripheral TCRbeta sequencing aimed to test whether ivuxolimab altered TCR sequence diversity and caused clonal T-cell expansion. The paper reports the monotherapy dose-escalation portion (N of about 51 patients) of the phase I ivuxolimab trial.

Here V drops 6 bases and J drops 5 bases, and the junction holds 6 bases not matched to any gene. Counted from cysteine to phenylalanine, this CDR3 has 14 amino acids. Here the CDR3 DNA is all that survives: 42 bases in frame from base 1. Looking up the germline V gene yields CDR1 MNHNS and CDR2 SASEGT. This clone occurred a few times. Its antigen is unknown. Within one base of it there is no much larger clone, and no base qualities were kept. Genomic DNA was extracted from sorted cells for sequencing of the TCRbeta CDR3 region. The immunoSEQ Assay was used for sequencing of TCRbeta CDR3 regions. Held by TCRdb, this immuneACCESS table contains in-frame sequences only and omits some clones. Under half of the omission traces to an unresolved V gene where checked; the cause of the rest is unknown. Across this sample there are 65,000 to 70,000 clones, with 82% seen only once. The top ten constitute 0.35% to 0.5% of the sample.

Patients with autoimmune disease history or receiving systemic immunosuppression were excluded from the trial. In every dose cohort, peripheral blood was drawn for TCR sequencing at baseline, cycle 4 day 1, and cycle 7 day 1. The samples were drawn from a first-in-human, open-label, multicenter phase I dose-escalation trial of ivuxolimab. Adults with locally advanced or metastatic melanoma, renal cell, hepatocellular, or head and neck squamous cell carcinoma were enrolled in the trial. Before TCR sequencing, CD4+ T cells and CD8+ T cells were sorted from peripheral blood as separate populations. Beyond this particular receptor, the publication reports: Antigen specificity was not determined for the clonally expanded peripheral T cells. At doses of 0.1 to 3.0 mg/kg, clonal expansion of both CD4+ and CD8+ T cells in blood was seen between baseline and week 6. Low levels of normalized T-cell clonal expansion were also seen in some patients who did not respond. Partial responders in the 0.1-3.0 mg/kg groups had among the lowest normalized peripheral clonal expansion, especially among CD8+ T cells. On average, CD8+ T cells showed more expanded clones than CD4+ T cells after ivuxolimab.

This sequence uses TRBV6-1 and TRBJ2-1; 8 of the junction bases match TRBD1. The TCR was taken from an adult with an advanced solid tumor such as melanoma, head and neck, liver or kidney cancer. Sample: CD4+ or CD8+ T cells sorted from blood, taken in a trial of the OX40 agonist ivuxolimab. CDR3 reads: CASSLLTGDNEQFF. The sequenced DNA is TGTGCCAGCAGCTTATTGACAGGGGACAATGAGCAGTTCTTC.